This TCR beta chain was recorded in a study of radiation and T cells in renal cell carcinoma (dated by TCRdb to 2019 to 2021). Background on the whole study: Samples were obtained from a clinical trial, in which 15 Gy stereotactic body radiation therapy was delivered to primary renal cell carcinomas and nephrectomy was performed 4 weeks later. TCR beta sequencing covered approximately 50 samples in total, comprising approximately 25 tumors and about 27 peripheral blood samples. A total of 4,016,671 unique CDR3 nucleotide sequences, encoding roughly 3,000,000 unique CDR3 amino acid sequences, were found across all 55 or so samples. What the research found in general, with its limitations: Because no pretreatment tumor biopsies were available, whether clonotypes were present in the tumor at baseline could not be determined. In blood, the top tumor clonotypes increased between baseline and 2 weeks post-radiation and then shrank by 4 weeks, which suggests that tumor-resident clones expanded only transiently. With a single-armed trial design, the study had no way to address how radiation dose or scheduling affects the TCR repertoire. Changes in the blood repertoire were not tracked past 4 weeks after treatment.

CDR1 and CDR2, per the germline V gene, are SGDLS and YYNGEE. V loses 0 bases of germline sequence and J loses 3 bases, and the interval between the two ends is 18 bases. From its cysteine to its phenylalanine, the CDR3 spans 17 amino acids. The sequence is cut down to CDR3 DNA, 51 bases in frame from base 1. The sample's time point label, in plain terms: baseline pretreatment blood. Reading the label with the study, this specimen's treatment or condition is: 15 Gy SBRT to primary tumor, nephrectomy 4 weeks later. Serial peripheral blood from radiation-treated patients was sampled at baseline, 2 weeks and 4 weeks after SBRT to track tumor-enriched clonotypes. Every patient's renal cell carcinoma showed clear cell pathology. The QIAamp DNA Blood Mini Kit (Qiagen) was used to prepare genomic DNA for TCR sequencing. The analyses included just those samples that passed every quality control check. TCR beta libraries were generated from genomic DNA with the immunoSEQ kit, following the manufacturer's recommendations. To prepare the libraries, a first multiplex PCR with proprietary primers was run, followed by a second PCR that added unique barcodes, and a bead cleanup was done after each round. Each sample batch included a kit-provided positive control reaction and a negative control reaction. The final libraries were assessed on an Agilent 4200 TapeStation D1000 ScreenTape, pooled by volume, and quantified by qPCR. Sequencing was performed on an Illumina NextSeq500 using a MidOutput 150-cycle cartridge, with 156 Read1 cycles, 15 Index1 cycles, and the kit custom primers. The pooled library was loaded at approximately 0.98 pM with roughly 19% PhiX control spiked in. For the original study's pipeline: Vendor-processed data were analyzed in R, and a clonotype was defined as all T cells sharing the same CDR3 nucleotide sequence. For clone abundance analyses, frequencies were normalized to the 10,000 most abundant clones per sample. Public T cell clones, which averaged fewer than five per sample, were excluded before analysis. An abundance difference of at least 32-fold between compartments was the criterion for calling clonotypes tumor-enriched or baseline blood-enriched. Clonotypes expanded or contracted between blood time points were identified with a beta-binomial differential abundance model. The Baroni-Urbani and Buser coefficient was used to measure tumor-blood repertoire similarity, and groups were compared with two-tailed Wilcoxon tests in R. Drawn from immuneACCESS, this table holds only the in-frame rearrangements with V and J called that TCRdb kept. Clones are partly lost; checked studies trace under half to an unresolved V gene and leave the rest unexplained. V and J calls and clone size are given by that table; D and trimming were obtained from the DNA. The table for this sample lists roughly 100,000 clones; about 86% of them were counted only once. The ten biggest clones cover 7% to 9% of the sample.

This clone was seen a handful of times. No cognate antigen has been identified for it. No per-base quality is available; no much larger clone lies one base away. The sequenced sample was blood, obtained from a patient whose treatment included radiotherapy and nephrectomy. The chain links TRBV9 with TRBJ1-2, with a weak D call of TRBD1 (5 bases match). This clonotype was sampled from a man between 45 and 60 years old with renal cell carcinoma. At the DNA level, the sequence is TGTGCCAGCAGCGTAGCCCCCTCGACAGTTGAGTACTATGGCTACACCTTC. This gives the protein CASSVAPSTVEYYGYTF.